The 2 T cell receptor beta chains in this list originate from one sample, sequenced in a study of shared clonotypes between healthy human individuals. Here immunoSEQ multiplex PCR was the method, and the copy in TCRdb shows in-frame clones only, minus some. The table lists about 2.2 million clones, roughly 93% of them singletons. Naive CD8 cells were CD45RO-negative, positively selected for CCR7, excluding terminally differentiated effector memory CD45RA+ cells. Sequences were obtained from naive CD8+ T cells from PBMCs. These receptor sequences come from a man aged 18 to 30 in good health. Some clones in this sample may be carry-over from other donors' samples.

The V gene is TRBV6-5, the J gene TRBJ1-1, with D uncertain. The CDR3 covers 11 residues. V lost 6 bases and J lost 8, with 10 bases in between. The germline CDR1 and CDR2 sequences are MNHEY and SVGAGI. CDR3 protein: CASRDGVEAFF. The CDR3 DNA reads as TGTGCCAGCAGGGATGGAGTAGAAGCTTTCTTT.

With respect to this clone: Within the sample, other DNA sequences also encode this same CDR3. CDR3 region: CASSVGDNEQFF. CDR3 coding DNA: TGTGCCAGCAGCGTAGGGGATAATGAGCAGTTCTTC. The chain joins TRBV9 to TRBJ2-1; D is unresolved. V was shortened by 0 bases and J by 7 bases, with 5 bases between the two germline ends. This CDR3 has 12 residues. Germline lookup yields CDR1 SGDLS and CDR2 YYNGEE.